Shown below are 7 T cell receptor beta chains from a single sample sequenced in a study of T cell responses to AZD1222 COVID-19 vaccine. Clones were sequenced by immunoSEQ multiplex PCR, and TCRdb holds only the in-frame ones, with some missing. The data hold some 150,000 clones, with 92% observed a single time. The material sequenced was peripheral blood, taken on day 0 of MenACWY control vaccination. The receptors were sampled from an adult in good health.

CDR3 coding DNA: TGCGCCAGCAGCCCCGTGGAAGGGGCCCCGAACACTGAAGCTTTCTTT. It is translated as CASSPVEGAPNTEAFF. The chain has TRBV5-1 and TRBJ1-1, with D maybe TRBD1 (5 bases). Between the trimmed V and J ends, which lost 4 bases and 1 base, there was a span of 17 bases. CDR1 and CDR2 from the germline V gene are SGHRS and YFSETQ. This CDR3 region has 16 residues.

V is TRBV7-9 and J is TRBJ2-7; no definite D call. The CDR3 runs to 16 residues. Trimming pared 0 bases from V and 2 bases from J, leaving 14 bases between. Germline CDR1 is SEHNR and CDR2 is FQNEAQ (reference sequence). As DNA, the CDR3 is TGTGCCAGCAGCTTAGCCCCAGTGGATTCCACCTACGAGCAGTACTTC. Amino acids: CASSLAPVDSTYEQYF.

As DNA, the CDR3 is TGTGCCAGCAGCGGAACCGCGGATTCACCCCTCCACTTT. Translating it yields CASSGTADSPLHF. The V and J genes are TRBV7-3 and TRBJ1-6; D remains ambiguous. The CDR3 spans 13 residues. In germline, CDR1 is SGHTA, CDR2 FQGTGA. The ends were cut back, 5 bases at V and 8 bases at J, with 10 bases in the middle. Variable domain in full (rest from reference TRBV7-3 and TRBJ1-6): GAGVSQTPSNKVTEKGKYVELRCDPISGHTALYWYRQSLGQGPEFLIYFQGTGAADDSGLPNDRFFAVRPEGSVSTLKIQRTERGDSAVYLCASSGTADSPLHFGNGTRLTVT.

The V and J genes are TRBV7-3 and TRBJ2-3; D is possibly TRBD2 (7 bases). The CDR3 consists of 14 residues. With 5 bases removed from V and 6 bases from J, the gap between germline ends came to 15 bases. Germline lookup yields CDR1 SGHTA and CDR2 FQGTGA. CDR3 sequence: CASSLGRGADTQYF. In DNA, the CDR3 is TGTGCCAGCAGCCTGGGGAGGGGGGCGGATACGCAGTATTTT.

The V and J genes are TRBV15 and TRBJ2-1, with 11 bases fitting TRBD2. The length of the CDR3 is 16 residues. Looked up from germline, CDR1 is LNHNV and CDR2 is YYDKDF (reference sequence). The trim removed 3 bases at V and 3 bases at J, leaving 4 bases unmatched. The CDR3 sequence is CATSRGTSGSYNEQFF. For the CDR3, the DNA is TGTGCCACCAGCAGGGGAACTAGCGGGAGCTACAATGAGCAGTTCTTC.

The chain is built from TRBV7-6 and TRBJ2-7; no clear D. The CDR3 has 12 residues. Trimming cost V 5 bases and J 4 bases, with 9 bases left between them. The V gene's germline CDR1 is SGHVS and CDR2 FNYEAQ. CDR3: CASSHEDYEQYF. The CDR3 DNA reads TGTGCCAGCAGCCATGAAGATTACGAGCAGTACTTC.

In this sample, this clone turned up a few times. The V call is TRBV19, the J call TRBJ2-7; D gene unclear. V gave up 3 bases and J gave up 0 bases, with 12 bases separating them. There are 15 residues in the CDR3. Looked up from germline, CDR1 is LNHDA and CDR2 is SQIVND (reference sequence). The CDR3 nucleotides read TGTGCCAGTAGTATCGGTTCAAGTTCCTCCTACGAGCAGTACTTC. This gives the protein CASSIGSSSSYEQYF.